This T cell receptor (beta chain) was obtained from a study of response to subunit inactivated influenza vaccine. TCRdb re-called the RT-PCR reads through MiXCR, storing one row per CDR3 protein. The sample lists 150,000 or so distinct CDR3 sequences, about 10% occurring once. Trimming cost V 4 bases and J 8 bases, with 9 bases left between them. This CDR3 contains 12 residues. This chain uses TRBV12-3 or TRBV12-4 with TRBJ2-1; D gene uncertain. The clonotype originates from a man aged 50 to 69 who received an inactivated influenza vaccine. This sample comprised CD8+ T cells sorted from PBMCs, obtained 23 months after vaccination. CDR3 in amino acids: CASSSASYEQFF. As DNA, the CDR3 is TGTGCCAGCAGTTCGGCTTCGTATGAGCAGTTCTTC.